The T cell receptor beta chain described here comes from a study of regulatory T cells in long-lasting Graves disease. The CDR3 runs 13 residues. V was clipped by 4 bases and J by 8 bases; unmatched bases: 6. Germline V lookup: CDR1 SGHDT, CDR2 YYEEEE. Time point specified: newly diagnosed GD, antithyroid drugs for less than 3 months. Researchers made the TCR library from RNA that was extracted from PBMCs. The source of the patients was an endocrinology department in Xi'an, China. Ten or more counts support this clonotype. Construction of the TCR beta libraries employed iRepertoire HTBI primers in conjunction with Arm-PCR of CDR3 regions. TCRdb ran MiXCR on the multiplex PCR reads and lists one entry per CDR3 protein. The sample shows around 450,000 distinct CDR3 sequences, 15% of them seen only once. The same sample was also used in a study of T cells in Graves' hyperthyroidism and ophthalmopathy.

This specimen was peripheral blood mononuclear cells (PBMCs), taken at new diagnosis, from a patient treated with antithyroid drugs. The receptor comes from a woman aged 30 to 39 with Graves disease. The chain combines TRBV5-6 with TRBJ2-1, with TRBD1 matching over 7 bases. The DNA for the CDR3 is TGTGCCAGCAGCCTAGTAGGGGGCCATGAGCAGTTCTTC. This gives the protein CASSLVGGHEQFF.